Following are 16 T cell receptor beta chains from one sample sequenced in a study of shared clonotypes between healthy human individuals. The repertoire was sequenced with immunoSEQ multiplex PCR; TCRdb's copy has only in-frame clones and lacks some. The sample gives around 1.5 million clones, approximately 98% of which show up once; about 0.4% is in the top ten. The sequenced material came from naive CD4+ T cells sorted from blood. Noted subset: CD45RA+ positively selected. The receptors here all came from a man between 25 and 39 years old in good health.

In regard to this clone: The junction departs from germline at one end; a sequencing error may be responsible. The chain couples TRBV28 to TRBJ1-1; D perhaps matches TRBD1 (5 bases). Per germline, CDR1 MDHEN and CDR2 SYDVKM. This CDR3 is built from 11 residues. CDR3 sequence: CASSSGPTEVF. CDR3 coding DNA: TGTGCCAGCAGTTCGGGACCCACCGAGGTCTTT.

The chain recombines TRBV5-1 with TRBJ2-3; 10 nucleotides agree with TRBD1. Trimming at V came to 4 bases and at J to 2 bases, leaving 7 bases not matched to a gene. Germline lookup yields CDR1 SGHRS and CDR2 YFSETQ. The CDR3 runs 16 residues. Here the CDR3 DNA reads TGCGCCAGCAGCCCGATCGGGACAGGGGCCACAGATACGCAGTATTTT. Residues: CASSPIGTGATDTQYF.

This clone has just one count. The V call is TRBV25-1, the J call TRBJ1-2; 7 bases are a match to TRBD1. V gave up 3 bases and J gave up 8 bases; unmatched junction bases: 9. Germline V CDR1 and CDR2: MGHDK, SYGVNS. CDR3 size: 14 residues. The CDR3 spells CASSDSTGVGGYTF. CDR3 sequence (DNA): TGTGCCAGCAGTGATTCCACAGGGGTTGGAGGCTACACCTTC.

In DNA, the CDR3 is TGTGCCAGCGGGGACCAAACCGGGGAGCTGTTTTTT. Its translation is CASGDQTGELFF. The rearrangement uses TRBV2 and TRBJ2-2, with D possibly called TRBD1 or TRBD2 (5 bases each). Germline V gene data show CDR1 as SNHLY and CDR2 as FYNNEI. CDR3 length equals 12 residues. V shed 8 bases and J shed 5 bases, with 9 bases lying between them.

The chain uses TRBV10-1 and TRBJ2-7, with a possible D match to TRBD2 (5 bases). Trimming cost V 6 bases and J 2 bases, with 11 bases left between them. The CDR3 is 13 amino acids. CDR1 and CDR2 (germline): WNHNN, SYGVQD (reference sequence). This CDR3 reads CASSLAGAYEQYF. The CDR3 DNA is TGCGCCAGCAGCCTAGCCGGGGCCTACGAGCAGTACTTC.

The count of this clone is one. The chain couples TRBV4-1 to TRBJ2-3; D not resolved. With 4 bases removed from V and 0 bases from J, the gap between germline ends came to 11 bases. The CDR3 totals 15 residues. In germline, CDR1 is MGHRA, CDR2 YSYEKL. CDR3 DNA: TGCGCCAGCAGCCCCCATCCTTCTAGCACAGATACGCAGTATTTT. Encoded protein: CASSPHPSSTDTQYF.

CDR3 sequence (DNA): TGTGCCAGCAGCACGGGACTAGCGGGAACGACTAGCACAGATACGCAGTATTTT. Translation gives CASSTGLAGTTSTDTQYF. The chain carries TRBV9 and TRBJ2-3; 13 positions agree with TRBD2. Trimming removed 4 bases from V and 0 bases from J; junction bases left unmatched: 8. CDR1 and CDR2 from the germline V gene are SGDLS and YYNGEE. The CDR3 is 18 amino acids.

The genes are TRBV2 and TRBJ1-5; D gene ambiguous. Between the trimmed V and J ends, which lost 7 bases and 7 bases, there was a span of 11 bases. Per germline, CDR1 SNHLY and CDR2 FYNNEI. The CDR3 runs to 12 residues. This CDR3 reads CASNGVGQPQHF. The CDR3 nucleotides are TGTGCCAGCAATGGTGTTGGCCAGCCCCAGCATTTT.

The chain links TRBV7-2 to TRBJ2-3; 8 bases line up with TRBD2. V was clipped by 2 bases and J by 0 bases; unmatched bases: 13. Germline loops: CDR1 SGHTA, CDR2 FQGNSA. The CDR3 loop spans 19 amino acids. For the CDR3, the DNA is TGTGCCAGCAGCTTAAGGGCCCCCCATAGCGGGACCAGCACAGATACGCAGTATTTT. It is translated as CASSLRAPHSGTSTDTQYF.

The chain carries TRBV5-5 and TRBJ2-1; 12 bases align to TRBD2. CDR1 is SGHKS, CDR2 YYEKEE, per germline (reference sequence). The junction had 2 bases not matched to a gene; V was cut back by 1 base and J by 6 bases. The CDR3 has 15 residues. DNA of the CDR3: TGTGCCAGCAGCTTGTTACTAGCGGGAGGCAATGAGCAGTTCTTC. The encoded protein is CASSLLLAGGNEQFF.

The count of this clone is one. Other DNA sequences of this sample code for an identical CDR3. This rearrangement joins TRBV27 to TRBJ2-7; D remains ambiguous. Germline loops: CDR1 MNHEY, CDR2 SMNVEV (reference sequence). V shed 5 bases and J shed 0 bases, with 2 bases lying between them. This CDR3 comprises 11 residues. The CDR3, as DNA: TGTGCCAGCAGTCCCTCCTACGAGCAGTACTTC. Translation gives CASSPSYEQYF.

J is TRBJ2-7 and V is TRBV4-1; 8 positions match TRBD1. The CDR3 length is 14 residues. V shed 3 bases, J shed 3 bases, and the junction held 4 bases outside the gene matches. The germline CDR1 and CDR2 sequences are MGHRA and YSYEKL. Here the CDR3 reads CASSQETGDYEQYF. The CDR3 coding sequence is TGCGCCAGCAGCCAGGAGACAGGGGACTACGAGCAGTACTTC.

The chain is built from TRBV10-1 and TRBJ2-5, with 8 nucleotides matching TRBD2. The trim removed 6 bases at V and 5 bases at J, leaving 14 bases unmatched. The germline V gene encodes CDR1 WNHNN and CDR2 SYGVQD (reference sequence). The CDR3 length is 16 residues. The chain's CDR3 is CASRSIAGRRRETQYF. In DNA, the CDR3 is TGCGCCAGCAGATCCATAGCGGGACGAAGGAGGGAGACCCAGTACTTC.

This clone was seen only once. The V gene is TRBV7-8, the J gene TRBJ2-7, with 8 bases lining up with TRBD1. V lost 1 base to trimming and J lost 4 bases; unmatched junction nucleotides: 12. CDR3 length equals 17 residues. CDR1 is SGHVS and CDR2 is FQNEAQ in the germline V gene. CDR3 loop: CASSLVFGQGKIYEQYF. In DNA form, the CDR3 reads TGTGCCAGCAGCTTAGTCTTCGGACAGGGAAAAATATACGAGCAGTACTTC.

The J gene is TRBJ2-5, the V gene TRBV18, with D possibly matching TRBD2 (6 bases). Trimming removed 6 bases at V and 5 bases at J, with 13 bases between. CDR1 is KGHSH and CDR2 is LQKENI in the germline V gene. The CDR3 contains 13 residues. Here the CDR3 DNA reads TGTGCCAGCTCGGCGGGGATTGTGGAGACCCAGTACTTC. It encodes CASSAGIVETQYF.

The V gene is TRBV28, the J gene TRBJ1-2; 10 positions match TRBD1. CDR3 length equals 18 residues. From germline, CDR1 is MDHEN and CDR2 SYDVKM. With V trimmed by 7 bases and J by 8 bases, 22 bases remained unmatched. The CDR3 spells CASNFYPQIRDRGRGYTF. The CDR3 bases are TGTGCCAGCAATTTTTATCCCCAGATCCGGGACAGGGGACGGGGCTACACCTTC.